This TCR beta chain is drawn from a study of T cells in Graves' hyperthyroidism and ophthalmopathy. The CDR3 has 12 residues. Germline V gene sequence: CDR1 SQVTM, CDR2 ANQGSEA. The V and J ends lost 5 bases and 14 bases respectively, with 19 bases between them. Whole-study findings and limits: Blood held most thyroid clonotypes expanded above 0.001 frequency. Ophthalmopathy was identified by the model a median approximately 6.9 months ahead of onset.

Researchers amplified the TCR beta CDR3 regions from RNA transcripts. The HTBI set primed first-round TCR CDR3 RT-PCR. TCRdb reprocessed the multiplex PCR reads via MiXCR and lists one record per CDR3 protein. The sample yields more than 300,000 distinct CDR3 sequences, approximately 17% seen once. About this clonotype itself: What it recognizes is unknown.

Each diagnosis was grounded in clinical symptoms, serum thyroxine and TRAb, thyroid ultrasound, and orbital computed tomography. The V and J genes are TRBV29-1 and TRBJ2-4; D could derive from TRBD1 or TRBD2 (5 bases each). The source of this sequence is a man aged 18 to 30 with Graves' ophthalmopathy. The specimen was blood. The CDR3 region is CSVHSRDQWEYF. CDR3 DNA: TGCAGCGTTCACTCCCGGGACCAGTGGGAGTACTTC.